This T cell receptor beta chain was identified in a study of blood T cell repertoires in COVID-19. V lost 5 bases, J lost 3 bases, and 13 bases lay in between. Germline V lookup: CDR1 SEHNR, CDR2 FQNEAQ (reference sequence). This CDR3 comprises 15 residues. TCRdb's table, derived via immunoSEQ multiplex PCR, lists solely in-frame clones and lacks some. Here the sample spans roughly 240,000 clones, 70% to 90% being singletons. This clone was detected once. The rearrangement links TRBV7-9 to TRBJ1-4; tentative D call: TRBD1 (5 bases). Sequencing used PBMCs or T cells enriched from blood (not recorded which). This receptor was obtained from a man aged 50 or older who had been exposed to COVID-19. The CDR3 here is CASSQMGGANEKLFF. CDR3 in DNA: TGTGCCAGCAGCCAAATGGGAGGGGCTAATGAAAAACTGTTTTTT.